This TCR beta chain was found in a study of blood T cell repertoires in COVID-19. Study context: The analysed material was cDNA or gDNA that came from T cells, B-cell-depleted T cells, or PBMCs.

CDR1 is SGHTA, CDR2 FQGNSA, per germline. The CDR3 has 14 residues. The J segment lost 5 bases and the V segment lost 1 base, leaving 1 base of the junction unmatched. Method: immunoSEQ multiplex PCR; TCRdb's copy keeps in-frame clones and lacks some. The table shows more than 110,000 clones, with around three quarters occurring only once. V is TRBV7-2 and J is TRBJ1-5, with 8 nucleotides matching TRBD1. The clonotype originates from a man between 60 and 75 years old with acute or convalescent COVID-19. Source material: peripheral blood. CDR3 protein: CASSLGGQDQPQHF. The CDR3 DNA sequence: TGTGCCAGCAGCTTAGGGGGACAGGATCAGCCCCAGCATTTT.